Listed below are T cell receptor beta chains from one sample, sequenced in a study of CXCR3-negative and CXCR3-positive naive CD8 T cells. Using the 5' RACE reads, TCRdb records one entry per CDR3 protein without DNA. The table for this sample gives about 130,000 distinct CDR3 sequences. What was sequenced was naive CXCR3- CD8+ T cells from blood. The receptors derive from a human donor in good health. Some clones in this sample may be carry-over from other donors' samples. CDR3s include the opening cysteine and the closing phenylalanine or tryptophan.

TRBJ2-1 | TRBV5-1 | CASSLGGLGYNEQFF
TRBJ2-2 | TRBV20-1 | CSARGPVGAELTGELFF
TRBJ2-5 | TRBV6-6 | CASRAGETQYF
TRBJ2-5 | TRBV2 | CASSEVPLGQGDGETQYF
TRBJ2-5 | TRBV12-3/TRBV12-4 | CASSLAPSQQETQYF
TRBJ2-7 | TRBV7-6 | CASSLASGGEQYF
TRBJ2-1 | TRBV4-1 | CASSQDSSGTVRGQFF
TRBJ2-5 | TRBV7-9 | CASSLAGGDQETQYF
TRBJ1-5 | TRBV2 | CASSEFGQGNQPQHF
TRBJ2-7 | TRBV29-1 | CSVPDPSGQYF
TRBJ1-2 | TRBV7-9 | CASSLNDRGDYGYTF
TRBJ2-1 | TRBV28 | CASSLGAGALSEQFF
TRBJ2-7 | TRBV7-9 | CASRDPGLPYEQYF
TRBJ2-1 | TRBV3-1 | CASSLLLGGGYNEQFF
TRBJ2-5 | TRBV4-2 | CASSQDSLAGETQYF
TRBJ2-3 | TRBV29-1 | CSVEPPNTQYF
TRBJ2-1 | TRBV7-3 | CASSPSSGVVDEQFF
TRBJ2-7 | TRBV29-1 | CSVEMEGLYEQYF
TRBJ2-3 | TRBV28 | CASSRSKGLAPDGTDTQYF
TRBJ2-5 | TRBV6-6 | CATEPGGEKETQYF
TRBJ2-3 | TRBV6-1 | CASSEGDSTDTQYF
TRBJ1-4 | TRBV18 | CASSPDRATEANEKLFF
TRBJ2-7 | TRBV28 | CASIPASGDYEQYF